This T cell receptor beta chain derives from a study of blood T cell repertoires in COVID-19. Study details: The analysed material was cDNA or gDNA that came from T cells, B-cell-depleted T cells, or PBMCs.

Here immunoSEQ multiplex PCR was the method, and the copy in TCRdb shows in-frame clones only, minus some. Of around 20,000 clones in the sample, approximately 90% were seen once. Germline V gene data show CDR1 as SGHNT and CDR2 as YYREEE (reference sequence). V trimming: 2 bases; J trimming: 8 bases; junction bases outside the gene matches: 9. The CDR3 contains 14 residues. This TCR came from a woman aged 55-70 years with active COVID-19. Sequenced: peripheral blood. The chain employs TRBV5-4 and TRBJ1-2; 7 bases fit TRBD1. The CDR3 bases are TGTGCCAGCAGCTTAGGGGGCGCCCCTTTGGGCTACACCTTC. The encoded protein is CASSLGGAPLGYTF.